The next 19 T cell receptor beta chains were all read from a single sample in a study of T cell repertoires in cytomegalovirus infection. Via MiXCR, TCRdb re-called the reads, giving one row per CDR3 protein. The table lists around 900,000 distinct CDR3 sequences, 25% to 40% of them singletons, with 13% in the top ten. No cognate antigen is known for these TCRs. Sequencing used cultured CD8+ T cells from PBMCs, obtained from culture after CMV antigen stimulation. The receptors derive from a human donor in good health (CMV status not recorded). Some clones in this sample may be carry-over from other donors' samples.

This clonotype is a singleton in its sample. The chain carries TRBV20-1 and TRBJ2-3; tentatively, D is TRBD2 (6 bases). Trimming stripped 5 bases from V and 1 base from J, with 22 bases between. From germline, CDR1 is DFQATT and CDR2 SNEGSKA (reference sequence). The CDR3 contains 17 residues. CDR3 sequence (DNA): TGCAGTGCTGTGGAGGGGACGACGAAACTGGGCACAGATACGCAGTATTTT. Translated, it gives CSAVEGTTKLGTDTQYF.

Concerning this clonotype: Germline is not matched at one junction end, which may reflect a read error. The CDR3 spells CASSLTLVTGGGETQYF. The CDR3 DNA is TGTGCCAGCAGCCTAACCCTGGTGACAGGGGGCGGGGAGACCCAGTACTTC. The genes are TRBV7-3 and TRBJ2-5, with 10 bases lining up with TRBD1. Germline V gene sequence: CDR1 SGHTA, CDR2 FQGTGA. The CDR3 consists of 17 residues. The whole variable domain, remainder taken from reference TRBV7-3 and TRBJ2-5, is GAGVSQTPSNKVTEKGKYVELRCDPISGHTALYWYRQSLGQGPEFLIYFQGTGAADDSGLPNDRFFAVRPEGSVSTLKIQRTERGDSAVYLCASSLTLVTGGGETQYFGPGTRLLVL.

This clonotype was picked up a small number of times. The chain links TRBV7-9 to TRBJ2-5; D call uncertain. V lost 3 bases, J lost 5 bases, and 19 bases lay in between. Germline CDR1 reads SEHNR; CDR2 reads FQNEAQ (reference sequence). This CDR3 is 16 amino acids long. In DNA form, the CDR3 reads TGTGCCAGCAGCTTTAAACGCATTGGAGCAGACGAGACCCAGTACTTC. Its translation: CASSFKRIGADETQYF.

A note on this clonotype: This may arise from a read error, as a much more abundant clone is one base away. The chain has TRBV12-3 or TRBV12-4 and TRBJ1-2; 8 nucleotides agree with TRBD1. This CDR3 comprises 13 residues. The CDR3 DNA is TGTGCCGGAACGGACAGGGAAGACTATGGCTACGCCTTC. Translation gives CAGTDREDYGYAF.

In this sample, this clonotype turned up a few times. V and J are TRBV11-3 and TRBJ2-7; D ambiguous. The CDR3 runs 13 residues. Trimming took off 5 bases at V and 5 bases at J, with 13 bases between the two ends. Germline CDR1 SGHNT, CDR2 YENEEA. The CDR3 region has the DNA TGTGCCAGCAGCCCTCGAAACCACCACGAGCAGTACTTC. Translating it yields CASSPRNHHEQYF.

This clonotype occurred a few times. This rearrangement joins TRBV12-3 or TRBV12-4 to TRBJ1-2; 7 positions match TRBD1. There are 13 residues in the CDR3. Losses at the gene ends were 6 bases for V and 7 bases for J; bases not matched to a gene: 8. The CDR3 loop reads CASRGGGDSGYTF. CDR3 sequence (DNA): TGTGCCAGCAGGGGAGGGGGGGACAGTGGCTACACCTTC.

The chain uses TRBV20-1 and TRBJ2-5; possible D gene TRBD1, 6 bases. The CDR3 runs 15 residues. Germline assignment: CDR1 DFQATT and CDR2 SNEGSKA (reference sequence). V was shortened by 0 bases and J by 4 bases, with 15 bases between the two germline ends. The CDR3 sequence is CSARDPGEVGETQYF. CDR3 nucleotide sequence: TGCAGTGCTAGAGATCCAGGGGAAGTTGGAGAGACCCAGTACTTC.

The gene calls are TRBV5-1 and TRBJ2-1; the D is unclear. V was cut by 0 bases and J by 9 bases, with 16 bases left in between. The CDR3 loop spans 15 amino acids. Looked up from germline, CDR1 is SGHRS and CDR2 is YFSETQ. The CDR3 spells CASSLGGIRPAEQFF. CDR3 nucleotide sequence: TGCGCCAGCAGCTTGGGCGGTATCCGACCTGCTGAGCAGTTCTTC.

The genes are TRBV7-9 and TRBJ2-3, with 7 bases lining up with TRBD1. Germline V gene lookup returns CDR1 SEHNR and CDR2 FQNEAQ (reference sequence). V gave up 1 base and J gave up 2 bases; unmatched junction bases: 6. This CDR3 is 16 amino acids long. CDR3 nucleotides: TGTGCCAGCAGCTTAGAGACAGGGATCAACACAGATACGCAGTATTTT. Translated: CASSLETGINTDTQYF.

The chain employs TRBV19 and TRBJ1-1; the D gene is possibly TRBD1 (6 bases). The CDR3 covers 17 residues. Germline loops: CDR1 LNHDA, CDR2 SQIVND (reference sequence). V lost 5 bases, J lost 0 bases, and 19 bases lay in between. The CDR3 here is CASSAMTRQALNTEAFF. Here the CDR3 DNA reads TGTGCCAGTAGTGCCATGACCCGACAGGCCCTGAACACTGAAGCTTTCTTT.

The chain is built from TRBV6-5 and TRBJ2-6; D not certain. The germline V gene encodes CDR1 MNHEY and CDR2 SVGAGI. V was clipped by 3 bases and J by 0 bases, with 12 bases between them. This CDR3 is built from 17 residues. In DNA, the CDR3 is TGTGCCAGCAGTTATCGAGGAGAAGGCTCTGGGGCCAACGTCCTGACTTTC. This sequence encodes CASSYRGEGSGANVLTF.

V gene TRBV25-1 combines with J gene TRBJ2-5; TRBD1 or TRBD2 may be the D gene (5 bases each). Germline-derived CDR1 and CDR2 are MGHDK and SYGVNS. CDR3 length: 14 amino acids. V lost 3 bases and J 4 bases, leaving 12 bases between the germline ends. CDR3 in amino acids: CASSDRETRETQYF. The CDR3, as DNA: TGTGCCAGCAGTGACAGGGAGACGAGAGAGACCCAGTACTTC.

The CDR3 nucleotides read TGTGCCAGCAGCTGGGTACAAGAGACCCAGTACTTC. Its translation: CASSWVQETQYF. The chain carries TRBV11-2 and TRBJ2-5; D gene ambiguous. The CDR3 contains 12 residues. V lost 4 bases, J lost 2 bases, and 5 bases lay in between. Germline loops: CDR1 SGHAT, CDR2 FQNNGV.

This clonotype occurred a few times. The rearrangement joins TRBV25-1 to TRBJ1-2; D gene uncertain. CDR1 and CDR2 (germline): MGHDK, SYGVNS. The germline V and J ends were trimmed by 2 bases and 6 bases, with 13 bases remaining between them. The CDR3 length is 14 residues. CDR3 loop: CASSETGTWDGYTF. In DNA form, the CDR3 reads TGTGCCAGCAGTGAAACGGGCACATGGGATGGCTACACCTTC.

This clonotype was observed at least ten times. The V and J genes are TRBV7-6 and TRBJ2-3; D not resolved. The V end lost 2 bases, the J end lost 1 base, and 7 bases lay between the germline ends. Germline V lookup: CDR1 SGHVS, CDR2 FNYEAQ. This CDR3 comprises 14 residues. As DNA, the CDR3 is TGTGCCAGCAGCTTATTAACTCGCACAGATACGCAGTATTTT. It is translated as CASSLLTRTDTQYF.

The chain uses TRBV4-3 and TRBJ2-5; D is possibly TRBD1 (7 bases). CDR3 length: 16 residues. The germline V and J ends were trimmed by 1 base and 1 base, with 13 bases remaining between them. Germline lookup yields CDR1 LGHNA and CDR2 YSLEER. The CDR3 DNA is TGCGCCAGCAGCCAAGGGAGGGGACAGATCCAAGAGACCCAGTACTTC. As protein: CASSQGRGQIQETQYF.

The genes are TRBV15 and TRBJ2-1; no definite D call. Germline CDR1 and CDR2: LNHNV and YYDKDF (reference sequence). This CDR3 spans 12 amino acids. Trimming left V 5 bases short and J 8 bases short, with 10 bases between. Here the CDR3 DNA reads TGTGCCACCAGCTTGAAGTATGATGAGCAGTTCTTC. Translated, it gives CATSLKYDEQFF.

The chain joins TRBV7-3 to TRBJ2-3; 7 nucleotides line up with TRBD2. The CDR3 loop spans 14 amino acids. Trimming removed 4 bases from V and 4 bases from J; junction bases left unmatched: 5. Germline loops: CDR1 SGHTA, CDR2 FQGTGA. In DNA form, the CDR3 reads TGTGCCAGCAGCTGGGGGGGACTCGCAGATACGCAGTATTTT. As protein: CASSWGGLADTQYF.

The rearrangement links TRBV20-1 to TRBJ2-1; D may correspond to TRBD1 or TRBD2 (5 bases each). CDR1 and CDR2 from the germline V gene are DFQATT and SNEGSKA (reference sequence). CDR3 length: 14 residues. Trimming cost V 5 bases and J 5 bases, with 16 bases left between them. CDR3 residues: CSALRDPWDNEQFF. CDR3 nucleotides: TGCAGTGCTCTCCGGGACCCATGGGACAATGAGCAGTTCTTC.